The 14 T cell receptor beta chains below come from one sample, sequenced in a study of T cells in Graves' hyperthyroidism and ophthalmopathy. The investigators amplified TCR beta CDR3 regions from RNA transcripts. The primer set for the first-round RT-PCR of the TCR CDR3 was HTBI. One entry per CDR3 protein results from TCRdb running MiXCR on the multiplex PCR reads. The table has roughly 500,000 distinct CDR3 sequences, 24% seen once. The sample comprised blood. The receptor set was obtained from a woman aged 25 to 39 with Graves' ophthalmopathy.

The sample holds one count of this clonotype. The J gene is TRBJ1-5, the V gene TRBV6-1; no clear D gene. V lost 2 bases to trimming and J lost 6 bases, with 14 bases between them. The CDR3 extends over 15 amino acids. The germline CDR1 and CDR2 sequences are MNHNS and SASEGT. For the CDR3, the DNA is TGTGCCAGCAGTGAAAGTCGGGGAATCCGTCAGCCCCAGCATTTT. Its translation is CASSESRGIRQPQHF.

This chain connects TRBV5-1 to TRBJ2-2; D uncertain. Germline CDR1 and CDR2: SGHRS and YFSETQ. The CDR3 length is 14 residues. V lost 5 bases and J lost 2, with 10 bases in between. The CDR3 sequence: CASRLTTNTGELFF. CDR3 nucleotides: TGCGCCAGCAGGCTTACTACTAACACCGGGGAGCTGTTTTTT.

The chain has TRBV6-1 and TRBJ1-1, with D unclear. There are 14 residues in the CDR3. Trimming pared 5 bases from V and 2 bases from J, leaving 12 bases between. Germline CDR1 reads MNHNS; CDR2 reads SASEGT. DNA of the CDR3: TGTGCCAGCAGTCCCCGACCTACTAACACTGAAGCTTTCTTT. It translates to CASSPRPTNTEAFF.

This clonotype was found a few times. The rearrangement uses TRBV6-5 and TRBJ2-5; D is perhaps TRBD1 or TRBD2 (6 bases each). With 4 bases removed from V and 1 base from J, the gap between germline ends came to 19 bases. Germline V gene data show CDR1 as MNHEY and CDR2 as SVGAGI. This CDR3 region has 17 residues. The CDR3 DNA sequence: TGTGCCAGCAGTTCCGGGACATTTGGGAGGCGCCAAGAGACCCAGTACTTC. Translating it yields CASSSGTFGRRQETQYF.

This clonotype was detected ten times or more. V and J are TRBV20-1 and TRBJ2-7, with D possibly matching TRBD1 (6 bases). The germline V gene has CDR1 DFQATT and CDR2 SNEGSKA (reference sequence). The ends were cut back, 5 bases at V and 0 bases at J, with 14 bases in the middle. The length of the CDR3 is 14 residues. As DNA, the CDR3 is TGCAGTGCTTTGAAGGGGGACACCTCCTACGAGCAGTACTTC. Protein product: CSALKGDTSYEQYF.

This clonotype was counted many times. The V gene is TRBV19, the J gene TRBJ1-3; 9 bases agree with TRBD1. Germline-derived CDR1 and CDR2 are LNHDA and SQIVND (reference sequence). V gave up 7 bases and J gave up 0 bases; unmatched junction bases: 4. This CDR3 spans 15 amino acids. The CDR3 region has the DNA TGTGCCAGTATCTCGACAGGGGGCTCTGGAAACACCATATATTTT. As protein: CASISTGGSGNTIYF.

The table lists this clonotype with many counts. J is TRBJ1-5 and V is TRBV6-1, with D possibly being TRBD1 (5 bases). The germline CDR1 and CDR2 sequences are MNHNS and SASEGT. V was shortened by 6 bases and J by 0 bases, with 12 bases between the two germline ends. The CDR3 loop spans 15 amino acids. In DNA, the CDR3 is TGTGCCAGCAGGAGGGACGGAAATAGCAATCAGCCCCAGCATTTT. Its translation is CASRRDGNSNQPQHF.

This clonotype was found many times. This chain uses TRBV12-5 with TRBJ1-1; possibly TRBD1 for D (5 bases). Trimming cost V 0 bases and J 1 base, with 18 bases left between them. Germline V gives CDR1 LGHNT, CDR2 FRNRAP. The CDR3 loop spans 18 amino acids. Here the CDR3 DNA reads TGTGCTAGTGGTTTGGTATTGGGGCGGAGGGAGACGAACACTGAAGCTTTCTTT. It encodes CASGLVLGRRETNTEAFF.

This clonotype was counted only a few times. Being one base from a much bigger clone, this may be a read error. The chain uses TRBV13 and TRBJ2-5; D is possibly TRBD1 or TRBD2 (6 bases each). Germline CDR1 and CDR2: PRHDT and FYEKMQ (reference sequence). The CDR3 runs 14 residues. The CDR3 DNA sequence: TGTGCCAGCAGCTTAGTTGGGGGGCGACGGACCCAGTGCTTC. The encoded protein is CASSLVGGRRTQCF.

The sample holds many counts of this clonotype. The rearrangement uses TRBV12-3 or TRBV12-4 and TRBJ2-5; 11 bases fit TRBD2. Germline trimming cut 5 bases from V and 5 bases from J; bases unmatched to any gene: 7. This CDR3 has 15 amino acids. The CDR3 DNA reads TGTGCCAGCAGTACTAGCGGGGGCCTCAGGGAGACCCAGTACTTC. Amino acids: CASSTSGGLRETQYF.

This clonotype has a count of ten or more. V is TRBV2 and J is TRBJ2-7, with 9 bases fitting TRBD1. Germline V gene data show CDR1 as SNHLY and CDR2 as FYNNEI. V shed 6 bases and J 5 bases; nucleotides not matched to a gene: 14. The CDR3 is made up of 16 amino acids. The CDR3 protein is CASRPGRGQGLDEQYF. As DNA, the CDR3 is TGTGCCAGCAGACCGGGGCGGGGACAGGGTCTTGACGAGCAGTACTTC.

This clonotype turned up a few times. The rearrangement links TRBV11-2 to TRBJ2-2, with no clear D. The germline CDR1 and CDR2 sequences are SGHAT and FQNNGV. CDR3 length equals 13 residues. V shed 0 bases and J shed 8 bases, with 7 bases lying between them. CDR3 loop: CASSLEAVGELFF. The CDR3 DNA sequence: TGTGCCAGCAGCTTAGAGGCAGTTGGGGAGCTGTTTTTT.

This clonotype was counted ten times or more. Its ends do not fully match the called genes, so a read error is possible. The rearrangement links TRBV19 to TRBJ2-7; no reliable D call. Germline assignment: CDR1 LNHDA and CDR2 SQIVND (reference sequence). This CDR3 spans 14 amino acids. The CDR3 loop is CASSLTESSCEQYF. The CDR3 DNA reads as TGTGCCAGTAGCCTAACCGAAAGCTCCTGCGAGCAGTACTTC. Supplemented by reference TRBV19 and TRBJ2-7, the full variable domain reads DGGITQSPKYLFRKEGQNVTLSCEQNLNHDAMYWYRQDPGQGLRLIYYSQIVNDFQKGDIAEGYSVSREKKESFPLTVTSAQKNPTAFYLCASSLTESSCEQYFGPGTRLTVT.

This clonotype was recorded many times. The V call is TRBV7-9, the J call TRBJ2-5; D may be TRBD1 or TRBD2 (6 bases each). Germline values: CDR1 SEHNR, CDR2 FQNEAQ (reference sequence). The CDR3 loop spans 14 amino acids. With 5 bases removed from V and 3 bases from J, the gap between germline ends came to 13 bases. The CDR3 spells CASSPRDTKETQYF. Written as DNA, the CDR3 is TGTGCCAGCAGCCCGCGGGACACAAAAGAGACCCAGTACTTC.